This section outlines one T cell receptor beta chain sequence together with its context. The data derive from a study of regulatory T cells in long-lasting Graves disease. Study-level information: Graves' patients, diagnosed recently, had received antithyroid drugs under 3 months.

Building the TCR beta libraries relied on iRepertoire HTBI primers, and CDR3 regions underwent Arm-PCR. One entry per CDR3 protein, called by TCRdb with MiXCR from the multiplex PCR reads. The sample lists roughly 560,000 distinct CDR3 sequences; approximately 12% were seen once. Time point in this sample: newly diagnosed GD, antithyroid drugs for less than 3 months. From PBMCs, RNA was extracted and then used to make the TCR library. The CDR3 runs 15 residues. The V segment lost 3 bases and the J segment 2 bases; nucleotides outside the gene matches: 3. CDR1 LGHNA and CDR2 YSLEER come from the germline V gene. Another study also made use of these data, one on T cells in Graves' hyperthyroidism and ophthalmopathy. As that study records: Blood also held most thyroid clonotypes expanded beyond 0.001.

Sequences were derived from peripheral blood mononuclear cells (PBMCs), sampled at new diagnosis, from a patient treated with antithyroid drugs. The chain couples TRBV4-3 to TRBJ1-4; TRBD1 matches at 7 bases. The receptor's source is a woman between 25 and 40 years old with Graves disease. Here the CDR3 DNA reads TGCGCCAGCAGCCATTTGACAGGGACTAATGAAAAACTGTTTTTT. Amino acids: CASSHLTGTNEKLFF.